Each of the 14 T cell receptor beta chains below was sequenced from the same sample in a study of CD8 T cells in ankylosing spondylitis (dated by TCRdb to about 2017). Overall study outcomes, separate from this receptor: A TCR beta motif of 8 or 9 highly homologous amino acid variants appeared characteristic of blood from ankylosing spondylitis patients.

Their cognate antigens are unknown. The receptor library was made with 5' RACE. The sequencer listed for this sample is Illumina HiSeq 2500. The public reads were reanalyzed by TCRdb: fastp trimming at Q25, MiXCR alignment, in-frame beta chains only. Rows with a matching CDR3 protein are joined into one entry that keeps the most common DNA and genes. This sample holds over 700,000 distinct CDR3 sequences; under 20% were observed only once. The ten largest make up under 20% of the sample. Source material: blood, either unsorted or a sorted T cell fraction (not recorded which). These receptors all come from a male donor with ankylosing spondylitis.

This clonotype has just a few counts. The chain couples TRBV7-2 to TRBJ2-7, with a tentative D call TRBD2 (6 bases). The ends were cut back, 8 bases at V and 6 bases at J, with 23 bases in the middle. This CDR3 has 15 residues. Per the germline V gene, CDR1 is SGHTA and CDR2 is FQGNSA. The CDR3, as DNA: TGTGCCAGCCTCCCCGTGGTGGAGGGTTGGTCCGAGCAGTACTTC. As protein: CASLPVVEGWSEQYF.

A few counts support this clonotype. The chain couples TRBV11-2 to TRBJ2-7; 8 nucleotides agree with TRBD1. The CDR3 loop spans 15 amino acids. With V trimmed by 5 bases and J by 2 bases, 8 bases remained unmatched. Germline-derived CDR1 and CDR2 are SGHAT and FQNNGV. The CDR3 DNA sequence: TGTGCCAGCAGCCCCTCAGGGACAGGTACCTACGAGCAGTACTTC. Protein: CASSPSGTGTYEQYF.

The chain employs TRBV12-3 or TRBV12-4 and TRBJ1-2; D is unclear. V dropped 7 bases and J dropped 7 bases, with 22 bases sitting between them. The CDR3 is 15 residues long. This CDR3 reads CASTPGLGSSGGYTF. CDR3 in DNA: TGTGCCAGCACCCCCGGCCTGGGGAGTAGCGGTGGCTACACCTTC.

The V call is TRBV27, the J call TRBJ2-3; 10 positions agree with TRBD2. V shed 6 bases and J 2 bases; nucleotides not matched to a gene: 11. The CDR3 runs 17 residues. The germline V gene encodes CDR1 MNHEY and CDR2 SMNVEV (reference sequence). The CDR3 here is CASSPTGLAVLTDTQYF. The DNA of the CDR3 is TGTGCCAGCAGCCCAACCGGACTAGCGGTACTCACAGATACGCAGTATTTT.

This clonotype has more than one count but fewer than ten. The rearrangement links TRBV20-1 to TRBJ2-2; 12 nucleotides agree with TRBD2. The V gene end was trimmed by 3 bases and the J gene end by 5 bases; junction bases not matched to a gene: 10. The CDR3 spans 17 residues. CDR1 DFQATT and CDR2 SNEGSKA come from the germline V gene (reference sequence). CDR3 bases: TGCAGTGCTAGGGCACTAGCGGGGGGAGAGAAGACCGGGGAGCTGTTTTTT. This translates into CSARALAGGEKTGELFF.

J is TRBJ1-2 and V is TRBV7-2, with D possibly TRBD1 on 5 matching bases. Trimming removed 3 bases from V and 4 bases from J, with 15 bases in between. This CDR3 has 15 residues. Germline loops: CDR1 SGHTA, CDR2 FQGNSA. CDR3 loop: CASSLWGGDRYGYTF. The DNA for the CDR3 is TGTGCCAGCAGCTTGTGGGGGGGGGACCGCTATGGCTACACCTTC.

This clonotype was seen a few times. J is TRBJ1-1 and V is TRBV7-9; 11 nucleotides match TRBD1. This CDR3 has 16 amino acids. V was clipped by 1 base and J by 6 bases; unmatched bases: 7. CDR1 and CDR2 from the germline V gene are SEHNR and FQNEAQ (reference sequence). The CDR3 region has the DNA TGTGCCAGCAGCTTAGGCGGCGGGACAGGGGGGGCTGAAGCTTTCTTT. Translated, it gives CASSLGGGTGGAEAFF.

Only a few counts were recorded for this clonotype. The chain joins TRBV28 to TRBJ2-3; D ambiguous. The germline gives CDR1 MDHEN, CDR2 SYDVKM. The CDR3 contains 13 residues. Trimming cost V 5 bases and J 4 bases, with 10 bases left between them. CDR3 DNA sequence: TGTGCCAGCAGTCCACCCTATGCAGATACGCAGTATTTT. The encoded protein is CASSPPYADTQYF.

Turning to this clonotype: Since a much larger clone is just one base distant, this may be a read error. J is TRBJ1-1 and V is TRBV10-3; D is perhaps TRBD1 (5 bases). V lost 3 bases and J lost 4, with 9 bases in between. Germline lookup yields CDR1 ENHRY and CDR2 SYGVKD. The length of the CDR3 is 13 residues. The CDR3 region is CAISDREGTEAFF. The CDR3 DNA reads TGTGCCATCAGTGACAGGGAGGGCACTGAAGCTTTCTTT.

Here the CDR3 DNA reads TGTGCCAGCAGTCCCCGCCCAGCGACGGGGACCCAGTACTTC. It translates to CASSPRPATGTQYF. The chain employs TRBV27 and TRBJ2-5; D remains ambiguous. This CDR3 is built from 14 residues. Trimming pared 5 bases from V and 7 bases from J, leaving 17 bases between. Germline-derived CDR1 and CDR2 are MNHEY and SMNVEV (reference sequence).

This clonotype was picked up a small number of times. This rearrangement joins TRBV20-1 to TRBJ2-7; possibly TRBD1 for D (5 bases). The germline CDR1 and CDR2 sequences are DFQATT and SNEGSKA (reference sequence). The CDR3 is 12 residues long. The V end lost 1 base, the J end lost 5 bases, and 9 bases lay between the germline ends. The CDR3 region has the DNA TGCAGTGCTAGAGGCAGGGCGAACGAGCAGTACTTC. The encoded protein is CSARGRANEQYF.

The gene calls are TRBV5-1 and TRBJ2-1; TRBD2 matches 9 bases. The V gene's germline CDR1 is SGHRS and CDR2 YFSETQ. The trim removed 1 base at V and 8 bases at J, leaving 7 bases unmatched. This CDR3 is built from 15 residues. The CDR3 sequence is CASSLQAGGPDEQFF. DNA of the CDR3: TGCGCCAGCAGCTTGCAAGCGGGAGGTCCCGATGAGCAGTTCTTC.

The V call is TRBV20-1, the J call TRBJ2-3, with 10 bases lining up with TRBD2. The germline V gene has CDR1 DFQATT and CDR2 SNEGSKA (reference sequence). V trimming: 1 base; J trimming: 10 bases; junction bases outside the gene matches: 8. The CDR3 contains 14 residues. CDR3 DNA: TGCAGTGCTAGAGTAGCGGGAGGTCGGGATTCGCAGTATTTT. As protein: CSARVAGGRDSQYF.

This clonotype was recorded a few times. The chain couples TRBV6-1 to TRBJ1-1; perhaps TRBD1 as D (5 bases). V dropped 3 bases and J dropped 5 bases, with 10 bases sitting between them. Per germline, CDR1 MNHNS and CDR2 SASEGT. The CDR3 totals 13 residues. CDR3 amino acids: CASSDRAWTEAFF. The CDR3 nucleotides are TGTGCCAGCAGTGACAGGGCATGGACTGAAGCTTTCTTT.